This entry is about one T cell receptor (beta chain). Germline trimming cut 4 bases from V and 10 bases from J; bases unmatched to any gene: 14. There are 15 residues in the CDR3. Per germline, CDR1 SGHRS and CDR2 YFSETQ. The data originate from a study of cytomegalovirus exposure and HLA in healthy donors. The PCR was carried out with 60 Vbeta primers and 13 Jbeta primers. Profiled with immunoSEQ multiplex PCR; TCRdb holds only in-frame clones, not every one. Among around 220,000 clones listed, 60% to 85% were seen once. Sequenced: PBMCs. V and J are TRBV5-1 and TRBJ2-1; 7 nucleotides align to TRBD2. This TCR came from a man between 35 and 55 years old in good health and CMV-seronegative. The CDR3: CASSPEALSAGEQFF. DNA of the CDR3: TGCGCCAGCAGCCCCGAGGCCCTTTCAGCGGGGGAGCAGTTCTTC.